These 2 T cell receptor beta chains were sequenced from one sample in a study of siplizumab effects on memory and regulatory T cells. The assay was immunoSEQ multiplex PCR, and TCRdb's table has in-frame clones only and misses some. The table records tens of thousands of clones, roughly 96% of them present only once. Specimen: naive CD4+ T cells sorted from blood. Receptor source: a human donor in good health.

This clone appeared once. V usage is TRBV20-1 and J usage is TRBJ2-5; D not resolved. The V end was cut by 6 bases, the J end by 4 bases, with 6 bases between. CDR3 length: 10 residues. Per germline, CDR1 DFQATT and CDR2 SNEGSKA (reference sequence). The CDR3: CSAALETQYF. As DNA, the CDR3 is TGCAGTGCGGCATTAGAGACCCAGTACTTC.

This clone was recorded once. The V call is TRBV5-6, the J call TRBJ1-5; 8 bases map to TRBD1. The CDR3 is made up of 14 amino acids. CDR1 and CDR2 from the germline V gene are SGHDT and YYEEEE. V shed 4 bases, J shed 8 bases, and the junction held 8 bases outside the gene matches. CDR3 protein: CASSGNRGGKPQHF. The CDR3 DNA reads TGTGCCAGCAGCGGGAACAGGGGGGGGAAGCCCCAGCATTTT.